The clone carrying this T cell receptor (beta chain) was seen more than once but under ten times. CDR3 size: 13 residues. The germline V and J ends were trimmed by 3 bases and 4 bases, with 9 bases remaining between them. Germline values: CDR1 MNHEY, CDR2 SMNVEV (reference sequence). This record belongs to a study of blood T cells in healthy people across ages. Combining a sample-barcoded 5' primer with a J-beta primer mix, a second PCR ran for roughly 7 to 11 cycles. TCRdb re-called the 5' RACE reads through MiXCR, storing one row per CDR3 protein. This sample yields 650,000 to 800,000 distinct CDR3 sequences, of which roughly 44% are seen a single time; roughly 19% belongs to the top ten.

The TCR originated in a man aged 55 to 69 in good health. Sequencing was performed on blood. This rearrangement joins TRBV27 to TRBJ1-2; TRBD1 might be the D (6 bases). CDR3 sequence: CASSLKDSYGYTF. CDR3 DNA sequence: TGTGCCAGCAGTTTGAAGGACAGCTATGGCTACACCTTC.